A selection of T cell receptor beta chains follows, all from one sample in a study of beta chain features in type 1 diabetes. Using immunoSEQ multiplex PCR, the repertoire was profiled, and TCRdb retains in-frame clones only, with some absent. The table has roughly 330,000 clones, roughly 14% seen once. The sequenced sample consisted of naive CD4+ T cells from blood. Receptors originate from a woman aged 18-29 years with type 1 diabetes. Each CDR3 is given with its conserved first and last residue. Fields, in order: J gene, V gene, CDR3 length, CDR3 protein.

j_gene: TRBJ2-1; v_gene: TRBV27; len: 13; CDR3aa: CASRLAGGNEQFF
j_gene: TRBJ1-2; v_gene: TRBV28; len: 13; CDR3aa: CASSQRQVDGYTF
j_gene: TRBJ1-2; v_gene: TRBV2; len: 14; CDR3aa: CASSVGGTFYGYTF
j_gene: TRBJ1-1; v_gene: TRBV25-1; len: 13; CDR3aa: CASSEWVGTEAFF
j_gene: TRBJ2-7; v_gene: TRBV5-1; len: 12; CDR3aa: CASSLEEGEQYF
j_gene: TRBJ1-2; v_gene: TRBV7-8; len: 15; CDR3aa: CASSSQGGSNYGYTF
j_gene: TRBJ2-1; v_gene: TRBV23-1; len: 19; CDR3aa: CASSQSPSSGPSSYNEQFF
j_gene: TRBJ1-4; v_gene: TRBV27; len: 15; CDR3aa: CASSQTGVVREKLFF
j_gene: TRBJ2-5; v_gene: TRBV5-1; len: 19; CDR3aa: CASSLYNSGAGKDQETQYF
j_gene: TRBJ2-1; v_gene: TRBV5-1; len: 14; CDR3aa: CASGETPWGDEQFF
j_gene: TRBJ2-1; v_gene: TRBV19; len: 13; CDR3aa: CASSSRTLYEQFF
j_gene: TRBJ1-5; v_gene: TRBV10-3; len: 14; CDR3aa: CAISEGTGVQPQHF
j_gene: TRBJ1-1; v_gene: TRBV7-8; len: 13; CDR3aa: CASSLRGGTEAFF
j_gene: TRBJ2-4; v_gene: TRBV5-5; len: 15; CDR3aa: CASSPWTGEGNIQYF
j_gene: TRBJ2-3; v_gene: TRBV4-1; len: 16; CDR3aa: CASSQDVGQGTDTQYF
j_gene: TRBJ2-1; v_gene: TRBV19; len: 16; CDR3aa: CASSISSGGAYNEQFF
j_gene: TRBJ2-1; v_gene: TRBV15; len: 15; CDR3aa: CATSRDLRGFDEQFF
j_gene: TRBJ2-3; v_gene: TRBV25-1; len: 14; CDR3aa: CASSGDRGSDTQYF
j_gene: TRBJ2-7; v_gene: TRBV2; len: 12; CDR3aa: CASTRNEFEQYF
j_gene: TRBJ1-4; v_gene: TRBV9; len: 15; CDR3aa: CASSVRSGGGEKLFF
j_gene: TRBJ2-1; v_gene: TRBV29-1; len: 16; CDR3aa: CSVEDPLTSGDNEQFF
j_gene: TRBJ1-1; v_gene: TRBV19; len: 13; CDR3aa: CASSVLVNTEAFF
j_gene: TRBJ1-4; v_gene: TRBV7-9; len: 13; CDR3aa: CASSSLPNEKLFF
j_gene: TRBJ1-1; v_gene: TRBV10-1; len: 14; CDR3aa: CASSDGSGSTEAFF
j_gene: TRBJ1-1; v_gene: TRBV11-2; len: 14; CDR3aa: CASSTGLMNTEAFF
j_gene: TRBJ2-5; v_gene: TRBV29-1; len: 14; CDR3aa: CSVKRDRGPETQYF
j_gene: TRBJ2-1; v_gene: TRBV19; len: 13; CDR3aa: CASIASSYNEQFF